Following are 9 T cell receptor beta chains from one sample sequenced in a study of post-analysis software for immune sequencing data. Findings and limits, study-wide: Four or five TRBV segments were more frequent in patients than controls; TRBV5-6, TRBV5-1 and TRBV20-1 belonged to this group.

Unique molecular identifiers featured in each of the TCR beta cDNA libraries. TCRdb itself ran the PCR reads through MiXCR, one entry per CDR3 protein. The sample includes roughly 800,000 distinct CDR3 sequences, about 50% seen only once; the top ten take around 4.5%. Their antigen targets remain unknown. Sequenced sample: blood. The receptors were gathered from a girl between 10 and 17 years old with multiple sclerosis.

The table lists this clonotype with a few counts. The V gene is TRBV6-5, the J gene TRBJ2-1, with a tentative D call TRBD2 (5 bases). The germline gives CDR1 MNHEY, CDR2 SVGAGI. This CDR3 comprises 14 residues. The ends were cut back, 7 bases at V and 8 bases at J, with 18 bases in the middle. CDR3 sequence (DNA): TGTGCCAGCACCCTGCGGTTCGGGATCTATGAGCAGTTCTTC. Residues: CASTLRFGIYEQFF.

V and J are TRBV2 and TRBJ2-1; 7 bases are shared with TRBD2. The germline V gene encodes CDR1 SNHLY and CDR2 FYNNEI. The CDR3 totals 16 residues. After removal of 6 bases from V and 6 bases from J, the junction contained 14 bases not matched to a gene. CDR3 region: CASSMARGSSSNEQFF. CDR3 nucleotides: TGTGCCAGCAGCATGGCGCGCGGGAGCTCTTCCAATGAGCAGTTCTTC.

This clonotype is a singleton in its sample. The J gene is TRBJ2-1, the V gene TRBV3-1; 9 bases are a match to TRBD2. Unmatched junction bases numbered 7, after V lost 1 base and J lost 6 bases. Germline V gene sequence: CDR1 LGHDT, CDR2 YNNKEL (reference sequence). There are 16 residues in the CDR3. The CDR3 DNA follows: TGTGCCAGCAGCCAAGGCGGCGGGAGGGGGGTCAATGAGCAGTTCTTC. This codes for CASSQGGGRGVNEQFF.

The chain carries TRBV20-1 and TRBJ2-1; either TRBD1 or TRBD2 may fit D (6 bases each). V was pared by 5 bases and J by 3 bases, with 14 bases between. The CDR3 is 14 amino acids. CDR1 is DFQATT, CDR2 SNEGSKA, per germline (reference sequence). The CDR3 DNA reads as TGCAGTGCTTCGAGGGGGGATCTCTACAATGAGCAGTTCTTC. It specifies CSASRGDLYNEQFF.

V is TRBV5-1 and J is TRBJ1-2; no clear D. The germline CDR1 and CDR2 sequences are SGHRS and YFSETQ. V was pared by 6 bases and J by 4 bases, with 13 bases between. The CDR3 is 13 residues long. The CDR3 nucleotides read TGCGCCAGCACGCCTCCGGACCTCTATGGCTACACCTTC. Protein sequence: CASTPPDLYGYTF.

The genes are TRBV20-1 and TRBJ2-5, with D possibly being TRBD1 or TRBD2 (5 bases each). Trimming shortened V by 0 bases and J by 2 bases, and 16 bases separated the two germline ends. The CDR3 consists of 16 residues. The germline CDR1 and CDR2 sequences are DFQATT and SNEGSKA (reference sequence). CDR3 in DNA: TGCAGTGCTAGAGATCCGGGGCTGGGGTTTCAAGAGACCCAGTACTTC. Amino acid sequence: CSARDPGLGFQETQYF.

The table lists this clonotype with many counts. The chain employs TRBV12-3 or TRBV12-4 and TRBJ2-3, with D possibly TRBD2 on 6 matching bases. V was pared by 6 bases and J by 4 bases, with 20 bases between. The length of the CDR3 is 16 residues. The CDR3 DNA reads as TGTGCCAGCAGCCCGTTGGGCGGGAAAGGCGCAGATACGCAGTATTTT. This sequence encodes CASSPLGGKGADTQYF.

This chain joins TRBV7-2 and TRBJ2-1; 7 bases line up with TRBD1. The CDR3 extends over 16 amino acids. CDR1 SGHTA and CDR2 FQGNSA come from the germline V gene. V shed 9 bases, J shed 4 bases, and the junction held 15 bases outside the gene matches. This chain's CDR3 is CASTGQRGRIYNEQFF. CDR3 nucleotides: TGTGCCAGTACCGGACAGAGGGGGCGGATTTACAATGAGCAGTTCTTC.

The chain employs TRBV7-3 and TRBJ2-1; 8 bases are a match to TRBD2. The CDR3 has 15 amino acids. Germline lookup yields CDR1 SGHTA and CDR2 FQGTGA. V gave up 4 bases and J gave up 5 bases; unmatched junction bases: 7. CDR3: CASSSGTRGDNEQFF. The CDR3 nucleotides read TGTGCCAGCAGCTCCGGGACTAGGGGCGACAATGAGCAGTTCTTC.